This T cell receptor (beta chain) is from a study of cytomegalovirus exposure and HLA in healthy donors. Comment on this clone: The antigen is not known.

Study-wide results and caveats: Clonal expansion was found to be greater in HLA-associated TCR beta chains than in equally common others in a later analysis. Immune exposure was documented only through CMV serostatus. In the analysis, some V segments, TRBV6-2 and TRBV6-3 included, were excluded as indistinguishable.

Losses at the gene ends were 4 bases for V and 6 bases for J; bases not matched to a gene: 6. The CDR3 totals 14 residues. The germline V gene has CDR1 MDHEN and CDR2 SYDVKM. The primer mix had 60 Vbeta and 13 Jbeta primers. Profiled with immunoSEQ multiplex PCR; TCRdb holds only in-frame clones, not every one. The table has approximately 98,000 clones, about 80% seen once; the top ten hold roughly 11%. Specimen: PBMCs. The clonotype comes from a man younger than 35 in good health and CMV-seropositive. The chain is built from TRBV28 and TRBJ2-3; 8 nucleotides agree with TRBD1. The CDR3 DNA reads TGTGCCAGCAGTTCAGGACAGGGTCTGGATACGCAGTATTTT. The encoded protein is CASSSGQGLDTQYF.